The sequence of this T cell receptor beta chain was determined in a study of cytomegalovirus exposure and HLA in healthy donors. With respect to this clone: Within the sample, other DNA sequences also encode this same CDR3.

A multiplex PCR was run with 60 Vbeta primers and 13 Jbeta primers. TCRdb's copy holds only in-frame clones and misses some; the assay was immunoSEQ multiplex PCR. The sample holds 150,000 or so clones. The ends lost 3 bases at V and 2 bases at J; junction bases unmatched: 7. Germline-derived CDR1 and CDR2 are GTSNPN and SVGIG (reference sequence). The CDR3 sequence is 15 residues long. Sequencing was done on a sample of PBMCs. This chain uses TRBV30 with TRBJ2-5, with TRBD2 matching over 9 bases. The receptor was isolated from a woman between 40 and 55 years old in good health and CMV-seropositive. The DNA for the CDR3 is TGTGCCTGGAGGCGGGGGGGGTTATCTCAAGAGACCCAGTACTTC. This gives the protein CAWRRGGLSQETQYF.